The entry that follows covers one T cell receptor (beta chain) sequence. What it recognizes is unknown. The genomic DNA of each subset was split evenly across several immunoSEQ plates. TCRdb's copy holds only in-frame clones and misses some; the assay was immunoSEQ multiplex PCR. The sample holds approximately 100,000 clones, roughly 70% seen once. This specimen belongs to a study of shared clonotypes between healthy human individuals. Study-level information: The donors, two women and a few men, were aged 18 to 49. General observations from the study: Generation probabilities were higher for clonotypes shared across all four sorted-subset donors than for unshared ones.

V shed 6 bases and J shed 1 base, with 18 bases lying between them. The V gene's germline CDR1 is LNHDA and CDR2 SQIVND (reference sequence). This CDR3 contains 16 residues. The receptor was isolated from a woman in her 30s in good health. V usage is TRBV19 and J usage is TRBJ1-1, with D possibly being TRBD1 (6 bases). Source material: memory CD8+ T cells sorted from blood. Documented subset: CD45RO+ cells pooled with CCR7-negative TemRA cells. CDR3 region: CASSAGAHNPNTEAFF. The CDR3 nucleotides are TGTGCCAGTAGCGCAGGGGCACACAACCCGAACACTGAAGCTTTCTTT.